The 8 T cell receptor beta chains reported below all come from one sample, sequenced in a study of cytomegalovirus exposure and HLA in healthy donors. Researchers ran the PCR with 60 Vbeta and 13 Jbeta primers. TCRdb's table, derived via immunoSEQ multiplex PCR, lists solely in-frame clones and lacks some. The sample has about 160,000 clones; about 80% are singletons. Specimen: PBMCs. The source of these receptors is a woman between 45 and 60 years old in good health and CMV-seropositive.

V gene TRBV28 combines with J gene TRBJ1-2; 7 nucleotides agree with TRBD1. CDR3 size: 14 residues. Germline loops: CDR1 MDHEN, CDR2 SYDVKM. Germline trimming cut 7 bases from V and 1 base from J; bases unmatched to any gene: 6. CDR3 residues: CASNLYRGNYGYTF. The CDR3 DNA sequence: TGTGCCAGCAACCTTTACAGGGGTAACTATGGCTACACCTTC.

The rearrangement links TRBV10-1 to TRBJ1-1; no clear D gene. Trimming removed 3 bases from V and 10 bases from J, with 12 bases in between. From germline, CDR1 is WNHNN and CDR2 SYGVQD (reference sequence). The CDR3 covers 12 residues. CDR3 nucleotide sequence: TGCGCCAGCAGTGATAATATCCAGGCAGCTTTCTTT. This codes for CASSDNIQAAFF.

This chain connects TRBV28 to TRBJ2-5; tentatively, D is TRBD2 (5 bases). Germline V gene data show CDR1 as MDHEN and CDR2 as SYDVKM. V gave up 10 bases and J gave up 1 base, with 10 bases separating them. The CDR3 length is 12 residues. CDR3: CATRGFQETQYF. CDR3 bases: TGTGCCACGAGAGGGTTCCAAGAGACCCAGTACTTC.

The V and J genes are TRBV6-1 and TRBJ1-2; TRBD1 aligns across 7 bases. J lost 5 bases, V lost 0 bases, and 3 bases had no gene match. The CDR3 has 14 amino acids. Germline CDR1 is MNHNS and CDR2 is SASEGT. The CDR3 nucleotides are TGTGCCAGCAGTGAAGCAGGGGGCGGGTATGGCTACACCTTC. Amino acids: CASSEAGGGYGYTF.

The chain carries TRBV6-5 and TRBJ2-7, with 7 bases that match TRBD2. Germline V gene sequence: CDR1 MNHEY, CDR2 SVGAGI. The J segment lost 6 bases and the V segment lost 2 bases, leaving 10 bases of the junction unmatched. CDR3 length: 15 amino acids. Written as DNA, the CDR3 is TGTGCCAGCAGTTACACATTCGGGGGGTCCGCCGAGCAGTACTTC. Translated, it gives CASSYTFGGSAEQYF.

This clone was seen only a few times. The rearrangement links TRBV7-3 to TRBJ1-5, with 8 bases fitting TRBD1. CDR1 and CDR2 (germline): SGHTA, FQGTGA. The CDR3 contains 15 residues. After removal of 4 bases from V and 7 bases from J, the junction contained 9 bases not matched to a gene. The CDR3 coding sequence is TGTGCCAGCAGCTCCCACACCCAGGGGGCGCAGCCCCAGCATTTT. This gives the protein CASSSHTQGAQPQHF. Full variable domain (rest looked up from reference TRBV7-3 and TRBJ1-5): GAGVSQTPSNKVTEKGKYVELRCDPISGHTALYWYRQSLGQGPEFLIYFQGTGAADDSGLPNDRFFAVRPEGSVSTLKIQRTERGDSAVYLCASSSHTQGAQPQHFGDGTRLSIL.

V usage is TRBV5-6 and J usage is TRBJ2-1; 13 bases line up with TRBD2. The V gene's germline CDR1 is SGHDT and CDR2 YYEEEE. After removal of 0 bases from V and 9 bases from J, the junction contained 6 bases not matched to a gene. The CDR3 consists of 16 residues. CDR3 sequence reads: CASSLGPTSGRSEQFF. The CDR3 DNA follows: TGTGCCAGCAGCTTGGGGCCGACTAGCGGGAGGAGTGAGCAGTTCTTC. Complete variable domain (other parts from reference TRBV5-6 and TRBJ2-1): DAGVTQSPTHLIKTRGQQVTLRCSPKSGHDTVSWYQQALGQGPQFIFQYYEEEERQRGNFPDRFSGHQFPNYSSELNVNALLLGDSALYLCASSLGPTSGRSEQFFGPGTRLTVL.

The CDR3 loop reads CASSNAVIAGGLDTQYF. CDR3 in DNA: TGTGCCAGCAGCAACGCCGTGATAGCGGGGGGGTTGGATACGCAGTATTTT. V is TRBV9 and J is TRBJ2-3, with TRBD2 matching 11 bases. Germline trimming cut 4 bases from V and 6 bases from J; bases unmatched to any gene: 13. The CDR3 is made up of 17 amino acids. Germline V gives CDR1 SGDLS, CDR2 YYNGEE.